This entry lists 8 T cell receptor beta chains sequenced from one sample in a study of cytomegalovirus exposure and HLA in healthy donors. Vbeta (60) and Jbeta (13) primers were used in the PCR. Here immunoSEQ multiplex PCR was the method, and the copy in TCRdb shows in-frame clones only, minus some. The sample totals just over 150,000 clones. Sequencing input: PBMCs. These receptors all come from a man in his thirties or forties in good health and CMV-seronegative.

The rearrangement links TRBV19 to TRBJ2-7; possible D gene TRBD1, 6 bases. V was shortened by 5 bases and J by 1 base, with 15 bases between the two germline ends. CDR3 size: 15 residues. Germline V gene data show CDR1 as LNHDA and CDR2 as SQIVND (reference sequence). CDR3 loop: CASSPTGIGSYEQYF. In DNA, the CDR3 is TGTGCCAGTAGTCCCACAGGGATCGGATCCTACGAGCAGTACTTC.

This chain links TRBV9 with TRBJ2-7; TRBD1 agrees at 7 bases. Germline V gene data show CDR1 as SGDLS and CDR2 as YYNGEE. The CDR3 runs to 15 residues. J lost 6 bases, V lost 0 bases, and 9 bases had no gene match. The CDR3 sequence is CASSVVAEGAGEQYF. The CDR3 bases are TGTGCCAGCAGCGTAGTAGCTGAGGGGGCGGGCGAGCAGTACTTC.

The CDR3 is CASSPLDRGGETQYF. Written as DNA, the CDR3 is TGTGCCAGCAGCCCCCTGGACAGGGGTGGAGAGACCCAGTACTTC. The V call is TRBV11-2, the J call TRBJ2-5; 9 bases map to TRBD1. The germline V gene encodes CDR1 SGHAT and CDR2 FQNNGV. The CDR3 contains 15 residues. The V gene end was trimmed by 5 bases and the J gene end by 4 bases; junction bases not matched to a gene: 8.

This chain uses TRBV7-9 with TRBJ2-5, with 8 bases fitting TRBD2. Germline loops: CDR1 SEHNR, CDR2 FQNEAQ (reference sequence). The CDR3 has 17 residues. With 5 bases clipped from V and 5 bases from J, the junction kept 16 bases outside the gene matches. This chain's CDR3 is CASSPRWGGAGVETQYF. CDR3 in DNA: TGTGCCAGCAGCCCGAGATGGGGGGGAGCGGGAGTGGAGACCCAGTACTTC. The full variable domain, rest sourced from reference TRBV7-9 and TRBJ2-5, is DTGVSQNPRHKITKRGQNVTFRCDPISEHNRLYWYRQTLGQGPEFLTYFQNEAQLEKSRLLSDRFSAERPKGSFSTLEIQRTEQGDSAMYLCASSPRWGGAGVETQYFGPGTRLLVL.

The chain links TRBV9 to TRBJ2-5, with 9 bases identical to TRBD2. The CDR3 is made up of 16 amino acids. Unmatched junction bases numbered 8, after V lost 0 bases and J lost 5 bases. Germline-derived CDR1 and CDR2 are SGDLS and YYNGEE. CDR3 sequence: CASSVVASGNSETQYF. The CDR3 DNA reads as TGTGCCAGCAGCGTAGTTGCTAGCGGGAATTCGGAGACCCAGTACTTC.

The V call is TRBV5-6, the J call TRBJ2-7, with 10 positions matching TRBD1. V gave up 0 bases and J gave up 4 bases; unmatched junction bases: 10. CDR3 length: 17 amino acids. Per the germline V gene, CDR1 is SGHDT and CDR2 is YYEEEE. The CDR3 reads CASSLVGPGQGTYEQYF. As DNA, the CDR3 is TGTGCCAGCAGCTTGGTGGGCCCGGGACAGGGGACTTACGAGCAGTACTTC.

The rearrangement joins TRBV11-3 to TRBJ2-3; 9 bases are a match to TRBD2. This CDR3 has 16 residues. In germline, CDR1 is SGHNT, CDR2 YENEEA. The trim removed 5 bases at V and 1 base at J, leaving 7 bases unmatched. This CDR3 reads CASSPAGGGGTDTQYF. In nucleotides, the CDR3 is TGTGCCAGCAGCCCCGCGGGCGGGGGGGGCACAGATACGCAGTATTTT.

This CDR3 reads CASSRQIDDEQYF. CDR3 in DNA: TGTGCCAGCAGCCGACAGATCGACGACGAGCAGTACTTC. The V gene is TRBV7-3, the J gene TRBJ2-7; maybe TRBD1 (5 bases). Germline CDR1 reads SGHTA; CDR2 reads FQGTGA. The V gene lost 5 bases and the J gene lost 5 bases, with 13 bases spanning the gap. The CDR3 has 13 amino acids. Full variable domain (remainder filled in from reference TRBV7-3 and TRBJ2-7): GAGVSQTPSNKVTEKGKYVELRCDPISGHTALYWYRQSLGQGPEFLIYFQGTGAADDSGLPNDRFFAVRPEGSVSTLKIQRTERGDSAVYLCASSRQIDDEQYFGPGTRLTVT.